The T cell receptor (beta chain) described here comes from a study of shared clonotypes between healthy human individuals. Genomic DNA of each subset was evenly split across several immunoSEQ plates. Original processing methods: Filtering of immunoSEQ junctional sequences could not match full-length read filtering. Only in-frame clones appear in the TCRdb table, and some are missing; sequencing was by immunoSEQ multiplex PCR. The D gene and trimming were derived from the DNA, and the V and J assignments and clone size from that table. This table holds more than 400,000 clones, approximately 78% found once. Genomic DNA from unsorted samples was obtained from 70 million to 90 million PBMCs (per sample). The sequence derives from a woman between 35 and 50 years old in good health. Some clones in this sample may be carry-over from other donors' samples. The sequencing input was PBMCs.

CDR3 bases: TGTGCCAGCAGTTTATCGGTTAGCAATCAGCCCCAGCATTTT. This encodes CASSLSVSNQPQHF. V and J are TRBV28 and TRBJ1-5; D call uncertain. This CDR3 spans 14 amino acids. Trimming stripped 1 base from V and 0 bases from J, with 4 bases between. Germline CDR1 MDHEN, CDR2 SYDVKM.